This note documents a single T cell receptor beta chain sequence. No antigen is known for it. The data stem from a study of cytomegalovirus exposure and HLA in healthy donors. Study context: An earlier analysis identified 117 million unique TCR beta sequences in approximately 190 million T cells. Study-wide results and limits: HLA restriction was apparent for most CMV-associated TCR beta chains in a later analysis. Within an earlier analysis, most TCR beta V segments proved productive either about 90% or about 30% of the time.

V was shortened by 7 bases and J by 2 bases, with 6 bases between the two germline ends. In germline, CDR1 is LNHDA, CDR2 SQIVND (reference sequence). This CDR3 is built from 12 residues. Researchers ran the PCR with 60 Vbeta and 13 Jbeta primers. Only in-frame clones appear in the TCRdb table, and some are missing; sequencing was by immunoSEQ multiplex PCR. Found here are about 55,000 clones, 55% to 85% of them singletons; the top ten hold about a third. This receptor was obtained from a man aged 35-49 years in good health and CMV-seropositive. The chain joins TRBV19 to TRBJ1-5; D unclear. The specimen sequenced was PBMCs. This chain's CDR3 is CASMGGNQPQHF. Written as DNA, the CDR3 is TGTGCCAGTATGGGAGGCAATCAGCCCCAGCATTTT.